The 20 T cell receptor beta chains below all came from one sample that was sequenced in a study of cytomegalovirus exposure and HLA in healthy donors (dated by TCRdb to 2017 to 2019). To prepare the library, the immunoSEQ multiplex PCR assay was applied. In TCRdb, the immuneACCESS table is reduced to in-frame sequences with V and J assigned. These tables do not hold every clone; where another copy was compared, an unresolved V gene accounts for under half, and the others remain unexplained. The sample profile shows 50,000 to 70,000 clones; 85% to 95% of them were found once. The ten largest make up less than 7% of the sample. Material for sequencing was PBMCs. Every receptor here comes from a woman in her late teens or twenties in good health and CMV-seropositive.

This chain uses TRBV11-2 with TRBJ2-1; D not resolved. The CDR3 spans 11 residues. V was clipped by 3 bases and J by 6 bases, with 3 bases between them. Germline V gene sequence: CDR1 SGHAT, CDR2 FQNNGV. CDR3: CASSFGNEQFF. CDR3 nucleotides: TGTGCCAGCAGCTTCGGCAATGAGCAGTTCTTC.

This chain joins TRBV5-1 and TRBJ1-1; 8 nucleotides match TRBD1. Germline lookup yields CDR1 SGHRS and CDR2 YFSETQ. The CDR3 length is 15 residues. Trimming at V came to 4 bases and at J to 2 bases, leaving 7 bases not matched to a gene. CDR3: CASSPGTGPNTEAFF. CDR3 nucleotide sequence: TGCGCCAGCAGCCCAGGGACAGGTCCTAACACTGAAGCTTTCTTT.

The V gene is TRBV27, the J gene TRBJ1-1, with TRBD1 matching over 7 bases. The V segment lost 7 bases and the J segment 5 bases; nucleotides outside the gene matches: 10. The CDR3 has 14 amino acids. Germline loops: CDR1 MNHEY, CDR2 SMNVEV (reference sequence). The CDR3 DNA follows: TGTGCCAGCACTACGGCAGGGGGGCGGACTGAAGCTTTCTTT. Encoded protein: CASTTAGGRTEAFF.

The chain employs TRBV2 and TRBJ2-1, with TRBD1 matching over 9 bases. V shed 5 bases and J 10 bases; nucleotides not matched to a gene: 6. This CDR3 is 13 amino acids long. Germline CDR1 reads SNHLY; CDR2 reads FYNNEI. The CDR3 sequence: CASSPRTGDEQFF. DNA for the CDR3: TGTGCCAGCAGTCCAAGGACAGGGGACGAGCAGTTCTTC.

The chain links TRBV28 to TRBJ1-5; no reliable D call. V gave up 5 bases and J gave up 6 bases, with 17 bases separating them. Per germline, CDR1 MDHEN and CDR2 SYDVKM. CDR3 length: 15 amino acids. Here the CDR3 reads CASSLQTGRGQPQHF. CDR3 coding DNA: TGTGCCAGCAGTCTCCAGACCGGCCGGGGTCAGCCCCAGCATTTT.

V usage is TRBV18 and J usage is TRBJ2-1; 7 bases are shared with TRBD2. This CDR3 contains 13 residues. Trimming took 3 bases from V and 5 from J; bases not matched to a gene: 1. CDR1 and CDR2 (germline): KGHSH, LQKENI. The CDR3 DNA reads TGTGCCAGCTCACCCGGGACTAACAATGAGCAGTTCTTC. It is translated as CASSPGTNNEQFF. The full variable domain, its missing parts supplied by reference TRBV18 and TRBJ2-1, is NAGVMQNPRHLVRRRGQEARLRCSPMKGHSHVYWYRQLPEEGLKFMVYLQKENIIDESGMPKERFSAEFPKEGPSILRIQQVVRGDSAAYFCASSPGTNNEQFFGPGTRLTVL.

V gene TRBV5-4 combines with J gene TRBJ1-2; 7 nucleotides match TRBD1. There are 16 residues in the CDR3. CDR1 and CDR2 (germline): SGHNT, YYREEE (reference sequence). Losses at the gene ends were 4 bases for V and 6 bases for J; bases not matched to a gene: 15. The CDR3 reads CASSAYHRGLGDGYTF. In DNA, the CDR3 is TGTGCCAGCAGCGCTTACCACAGGGGACTCGGCGATGGCTACACCTTC.

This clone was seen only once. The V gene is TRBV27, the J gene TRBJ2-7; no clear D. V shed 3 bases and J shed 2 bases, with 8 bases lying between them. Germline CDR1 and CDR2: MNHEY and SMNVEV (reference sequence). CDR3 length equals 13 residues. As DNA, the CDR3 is TGTGCCAGCAGTTTCGGCGGCACCTACGAGCAGTACTTC. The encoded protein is CASSFGGTYEQYF.

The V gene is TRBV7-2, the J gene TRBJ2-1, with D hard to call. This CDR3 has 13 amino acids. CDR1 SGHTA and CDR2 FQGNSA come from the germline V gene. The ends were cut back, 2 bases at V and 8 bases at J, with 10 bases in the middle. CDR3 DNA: TGTGCCAGCAGCTTATCAGTGAACCATGAGCAGTTCTTC. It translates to CASSLSVNHEQFF.

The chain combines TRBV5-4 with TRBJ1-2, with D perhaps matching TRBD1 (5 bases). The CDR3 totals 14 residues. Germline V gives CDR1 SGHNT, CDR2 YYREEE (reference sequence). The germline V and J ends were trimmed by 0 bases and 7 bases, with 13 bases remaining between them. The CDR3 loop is CASSLATQVRGYTF. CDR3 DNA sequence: TGTGCCAGCAGCTTGGCCACACAGGTCCGTGGCTACACCTTC.

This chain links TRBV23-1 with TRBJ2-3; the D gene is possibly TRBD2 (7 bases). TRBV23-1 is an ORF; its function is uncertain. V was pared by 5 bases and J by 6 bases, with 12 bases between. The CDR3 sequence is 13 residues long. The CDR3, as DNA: TGCGCCAGCAGTGGGGGGGCGAAGGATACGCAGTATTTT. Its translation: CASSGGAKDTQYF.

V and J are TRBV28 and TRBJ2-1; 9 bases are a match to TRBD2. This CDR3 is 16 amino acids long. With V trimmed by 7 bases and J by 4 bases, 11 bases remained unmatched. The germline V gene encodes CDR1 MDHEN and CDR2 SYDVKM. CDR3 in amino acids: CASTEVAGAGYNEQFF. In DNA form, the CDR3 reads TGTGCCAGCACCGAGGTAGCGGGAGCGGGGTACAATGAGCAGTTCTTC.

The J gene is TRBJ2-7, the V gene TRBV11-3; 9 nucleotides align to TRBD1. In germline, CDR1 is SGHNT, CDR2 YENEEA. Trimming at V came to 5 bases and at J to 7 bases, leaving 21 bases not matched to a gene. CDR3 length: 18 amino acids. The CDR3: CASSPGTGTVRSIREQYF. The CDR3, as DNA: TGTGCCAGCAGCCCCGGGACAGGGACTGTCAGATCGATTAGGGAGCAGTACTTC. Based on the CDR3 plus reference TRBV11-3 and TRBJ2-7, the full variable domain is EAGVVQSPRYKIIEKKQPVAFWCNPISGHNTLYWYLQNLGQGPELLIRYENEEAVDDSQLPKDRFSAERLKGVDSTLKIQPAELGDSAVYLCASSPGTGTVRSIREQYFGPGTRLTVT.

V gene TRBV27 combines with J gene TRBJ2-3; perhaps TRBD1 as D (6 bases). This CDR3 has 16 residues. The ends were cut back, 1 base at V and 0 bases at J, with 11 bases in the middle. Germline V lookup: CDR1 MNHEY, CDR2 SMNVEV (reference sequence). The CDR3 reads CASSLWGRMSTDTQYF. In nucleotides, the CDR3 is TGTGCCAGCAGTTTATGGGGGCGGATGAGCACAGATACGCAGTATTTT.

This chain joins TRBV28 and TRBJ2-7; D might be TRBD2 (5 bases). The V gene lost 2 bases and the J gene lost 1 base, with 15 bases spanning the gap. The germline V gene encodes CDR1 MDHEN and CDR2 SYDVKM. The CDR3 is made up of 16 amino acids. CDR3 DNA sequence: TGTGCCAGCAGTTTAGGAACCGGGGTGCATTCCTACGAGCAGTACTTC. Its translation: CASSLGTGVHSYEQYF.

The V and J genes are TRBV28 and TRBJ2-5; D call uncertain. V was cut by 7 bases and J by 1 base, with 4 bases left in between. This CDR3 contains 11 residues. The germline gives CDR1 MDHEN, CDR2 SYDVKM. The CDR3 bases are TGTGCCAGCACATCCCAAGAGACCCAGTACTTC. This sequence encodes CASTSQETQYF.

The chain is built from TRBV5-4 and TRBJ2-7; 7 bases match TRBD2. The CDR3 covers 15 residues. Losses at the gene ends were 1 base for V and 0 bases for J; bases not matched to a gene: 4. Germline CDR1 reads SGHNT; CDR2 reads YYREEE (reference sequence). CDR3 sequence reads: CASSLPGGSSYEQYF. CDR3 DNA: TGTGCCAGCAGCTTGCCTGGCGGGAGCTCCTACGAGCAGTACTTC.

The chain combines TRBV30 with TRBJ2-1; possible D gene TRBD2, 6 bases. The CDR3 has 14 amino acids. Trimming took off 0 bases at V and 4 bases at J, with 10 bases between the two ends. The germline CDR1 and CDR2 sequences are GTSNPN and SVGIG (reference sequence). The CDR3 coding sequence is TGTGCCTGGAGTGTACTGGGAGGATACAATGAGCAGTTCTTC. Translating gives CAWSVLGGYNEQFF. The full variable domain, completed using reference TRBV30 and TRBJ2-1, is SQTIHQWPATLVQPVGSPLSLECTVEGTSNPNLYWYRQAAGRGLQLLFYSVGIGQISSEVPQNLSASRPQDRQFILSSKKLLLSDSGFYLCAWSVLGGYNEQFFGPGTRLTVL.

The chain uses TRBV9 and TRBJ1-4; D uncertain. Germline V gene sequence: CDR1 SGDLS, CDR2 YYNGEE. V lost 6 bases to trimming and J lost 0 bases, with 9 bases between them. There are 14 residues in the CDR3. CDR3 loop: CASTRGATNEKLFF. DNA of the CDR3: TGTGCCAGCACCCGAGGTGCAACTAATGAAAAACTGTTTTTT.

The CDR3 bases are TGTGCCAGCTCACCGGGGAGGAGCCCGAGGACCGGGGAGCTGTTTTTT. As protein: CASSPGRSPRTGELFF. V usage is TRBV18 and J usage is TRBJ2-2; D might be TRBD2 (6 bases). V shed 3 bases and J shed 5 bases, with 16 bases lying between them. The CDR3 runs to 16 residues. The germline V gene has CDR1 KGHSH and CDR2 LQKENI.